A single TCR beta chain is shown here with its context. No antigen is known for it. Germline CDR1 is SGHRS and CDR2 is YFSETQ. V dropped 0 bases and J dropped 6 bases, with 13 bases sitting between them. The CDR3 runs to 15 residues. A universal primer site was added by template switching, and unique molecular identifiers were carried by the cDNA. TCRdb ran MiXCR on the 5' RACE reads and lists one entry per CDR3 protein. Counted here are some 1,600,000 distinct CDR3 sequences, about 30% occurring once; the ten biggest clones make up over 0.25%. This specimen belongs to a study of identical twins. Regarding the study as a whole: Weaker excess twin sharing was seen among beta out-of-frame sequences.

The sample taken for sequencing was cord blood. The receptor was derived from a newborn girl in good health. V and J are TRBV5-1 and TRBJ2-1, with D unresolved. The CDR3 loop reads CASSLALTSLNEQFF. The CDR3 DNA follows: TGCGCCAGCAGCTTGGCCTTGACTTCCCTCAATGAGCAGTTCTTC.